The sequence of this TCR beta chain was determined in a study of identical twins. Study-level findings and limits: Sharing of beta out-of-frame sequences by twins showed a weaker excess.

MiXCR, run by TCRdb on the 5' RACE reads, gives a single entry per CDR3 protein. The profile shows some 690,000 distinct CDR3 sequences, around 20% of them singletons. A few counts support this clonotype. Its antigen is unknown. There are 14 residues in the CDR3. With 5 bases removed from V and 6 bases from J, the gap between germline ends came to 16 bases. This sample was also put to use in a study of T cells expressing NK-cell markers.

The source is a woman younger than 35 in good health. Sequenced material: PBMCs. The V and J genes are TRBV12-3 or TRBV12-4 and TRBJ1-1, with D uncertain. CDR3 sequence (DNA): TGTGCCAGCAGTCCCCCCACAGTACCCCCTGAAGCTTTCTTT. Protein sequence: CASSPPTVPPEAFF.